These 9 T cell receptor beta chains came from one sample sequenced in a study of CD8+CD57+ T cells in acquired aplastic anemia. Genomic DNA served as template for TCR beta VDJ and CDR3 profiling. TCRdb itself ran the reads through MiXCR, one entry per CDR3 protein. Found here are around 170,000 distinct CDR3 sequences, about 60% of them singletons; the top ten hold under 50%. Sequenced material: sorted CD4+, CD8+, or CD8+CD57+ T cells (not recorded which) from PBMCs. The receptors stem from a human donor in good health.

This sequence joins TRBV2 and TRBJ1-2; D gene ambiguous. The CDR3 loop spans 13 amino acids. Trimming took 3 bases from V and 4 from J, leaving 9 bases between them. The germline gives CDR1 SNHLY, CDR2 FYNNEI. CDR3 DNA sequence: TGTGCCAGCAGTGACAGTCTAAGCTATGGCTACACCTTC. Residues: CASSDSLSYGYTF.

This clonotype was counted many times. The chain is built from TRBV7-8 and TRBJ2-3, with D tentatively TRBD2 (6 bases). Germline V lookup: CDR1 SGHVS, CDR2 FQNEAQ. The CDR3 covers 16 residues. Trimming cost V 1 base and J 0 bases, with 11 bases left between them. The CDR3, as DNA: TGTGCCAGCAGCTTAGAAGGGGACTCAAGCACAGATACGCAGTATTTT. Translated, it gives CASSLEGDSSTDTQYF.

The J gene is TRBJ2-3, the V gene TRBV7-9, with D perhaps TRBD1 (6 bases). Trimming took 5 bases from V and 9 from J, leaving 27 bases between them. The CDR3 runs 17 residues. Germline CDR1 reads SEHNR; CDR2 reads FQNEAQ (reference sequence). CDR3 in DNA: TGTGCCAGCAGCCTCCCTCCCTCTCAGGTGGGGGCCAGAACGCAGTATTTT. Its protein product is CASSLPPSQVGARTQYF.

On this clonotype itself: A junction end diverges from the germline sequence, so it may reflect a read error. The rearrangement uses TRBV7-7 and TRBJ2-7, with 9 bases that match TRBD2. Germline lookup yields CDR1 SSHAT and CDR2 FNYEAQ (reference sequence). The CDR3 spans 15 residues. CDR3 sequence: CASSLGSGSGYEQYF. CDR3 DNA sequence: TGTGCTAGCAGCTTAGGTAGCGGGAGTGGGTACGAGCAGTACTTC.

The chain recombines TRBV24-1 with TRBJ1-5; maybe TRBD1 (6 bases). CDR1 KGHDR and CDR2 SFDVKD come from the germline V gene. This CDR3 comprises 16 residues. V dropped 4 bases and J dropped 1 base, with 13 bases sitting between them. CDR3 DNA: TGTGCCACCAGTGACCCCCGGACAGCCAGCAATCAGCCCCAGCATTTT. Its translation: CATSDPRTASNQPQHF.

This clonotype came up a few times. The chain links TRBV29-1 to TRBJ2-5, with 8 bases lining up with TRBD1. V dropped 6 bases and J dropped 5; count of bases not matched to a gene: 11. The V gene's germline CDR1 is SQVTM and CDR2 ANQGSEA. The CDR3 runs to 14 residues. The DNA for the CDR3 is TGCAGCGTCCTGAGATTGACAGGGGTCGAGACCCAGTACTTC. Translating it yields CSVLRLTGVETQYF.

This clonotype was seen a single time. An end of the junction does not agree with germline; a read error may underlie this. This chain joins TRBV15 and TRBJ1-3, with 9 bases aligning to TRBD1. This CDR3 region has 15 residues. Looked up from germline, CDR1 is LNHNV and CDR2 is YYDKDF (reference sequence). The CDR3 region is CAASSPGTGIDTIYF. CDR3 in DNA: TGTGCCGCCAGCTCCCCCGGGACAGGGATAGACACCATATATTTT. Drawing the rest from reference TRBV15 and TRBJ1-3, the complete variable domain is DAMVIQNPRYQVTQFGKPVTLSCSQTLNHNVMYWYQQKSSQAPKLLFHYYDKDFNNEADTPDNFQSRRPNTSFCFLDIRSPGLGDTAMYLCAASSPGTGIDTIYFGEGSWLTVV.

This clonotype has just a few counts. The junction differs from germline at one of its ends, possibly a read error. The rearrangement links TRBV29-1 to TRBJ1-1; 7 bases line up with TRBD1. The CDR3 runs to 14 residues. CDR1 and CDR2 (germline): SQVTM, ANQGSEA. CDR3 residues: CSVQEGTANTEAFF. CDR3 nucleotide sequence: TGCAGCGTTCAAGAGGGGACAGCCAACACTGAAGCTTTCTTT.

The V gene is TRBV6-2 or TRBV6-3, the J gene TRBJ1-2, with 7 bases matching TRBD1. Germline loops: CDR1 MNHEY, CDR2 SVGEGT. J was trimmed by 8 bases and V by 6 bases; bases with no gene match: 6. This CDR3 contains 12 residues. The chain's CDR3 is CASRTTGTGYTF. In DNA form, the CDR3 reads TGTGCCAGCAGAACGACAGGGACGGGCTACACCTTC.